One sample yielded the 31 T cell receptor beta chains listed below, sequenced in a study of blood T cell repertoires in COVID-19. Sequencing used immunoSEQ multiplex PCR; TCRdb keeps in-frame clones, though not all of them. The table records about 380,000 clones, 88% of them present only once. Sequencing was carried out using PBMCs or T cells enriched from blood (not recorded which). Receptors originate from a woman under 30 who had recovered from COVID-19.

The V gene is TRBV21-1, the J gene TRBJ2-1; TRBD2 is the table's D call, not checked against the DNA. TRBV21-1 is marked as a pseudogene. The CDR3 has 15 residues. The CDR3 loop is CARYGTSGVSNEQFF. For the CDR3, the DNA is TGTGCCAGATATGGGACTAGCGGGGTGAGCAATGAGCAGTTCTTC.

V is TRBV28 and J is TRBJ2-5; TRBD2 agrees at 7 bases. Trimming removed 6 bases from V and 1 base from J; junction bases left unmatched: 2. This CDR3 is built from 13 residues. CDR1 and CDR2 from the germline V gene are MDHEN and SYDVKM. Here the CDR3 DNA reads TGTGCCAGCAGGGGGGGGGTCCAAGAGACCCAGTACTTC. This translates into CASRGGVQETQYF. Variable domain in full (rest from reference TRBV28 and TRBJ2-5): DVKVTQSSRYLVKRTGEKVFLECVQDMDHENMFWYRQDPGLGLRLIYFSYDVKMKEKGDIPEGYSVSREKKERFSLILESASTNQTSMYLCASRGGVQETQYFGPGTRLLVL.

This chain joins TRBV7-2 and TRBJ2-1; tentative D call: TRBD2 (5 bases). Germline CDR1 and CDR2: SGHTA and FQGNSA. Trimming shortened V by 1 base and J by 1 base, and 11 bases separated the two germline ends. There are 16 residues in the CDR3. For the CDR3, the DNA is TGTGCCAGCAGCTTAGGTGGGGAGCCTTCCTACAATGAGCAGTTCTTC. Residues: CASSLGGEPSYNEQFF.

The genes are TRBV27 and TRBJ1-1; 9 positions match TRBD1. This CDR3 has 14 amino acids. After removal of 5 bases from V and 3 bases from J, the junction contained 4 bases not matched to a gene. Germline lookup yields CDR1 MNHEY and CDR2 SMNVEV (reference sequence). DNA of the CDR3: TGTGCCAGCAGTGGGTACAGGGGGCACACTGAAGCTTTCTTT. Amino acid sequence: CASSGYRGHTEAFF.

The V gene is TRBV6-5, the J gene TRBJ1-1; unclear D gene. V shed 4 bases and J shed 0 bases, with 9 bases lying between them. Germline values: CDR1 MNHEY, CDR2 SVGAGI. The CDR3 has 14 residues. The CDR3 coding sequence is TGTGCCAGCAGTTCCCCCTCCCTGAACACTGAAGCTTTCTTT. This encodes CASSSPSLNTEAFF.

The V call is TRBV29-1, the J call TRBJ2-1; a weak D match, TRBD1 (5 bases). Germline CDR1 is SQVTM and CDR2 is ANQGSEA. The V end lost 4 bases, the J end lost 4 bases, and 17 bases lay between the germline ends. There are 15 residues in the CDR3. Here the CDR3 DNA reads TGCAGCGTTGGCCCACGGCAGGGAAGTTACAATGAGCAGTTCTTC. Amino acids: CSVGPRQGSYNEQFF.

The chain employs TRBV19 and TRBJ1-5, with 12 bases aligning to TRBD1. The CDR3 loop spans 17 amino acids. V dropped 7 bases and J dropped 4; count of bases not matched to a gene: 11. Germline lookup yields CDR1 LNHDA and CDR2 SQIVND (reference sequence). CDR3 loop: CASTGTGGSFRNQPQHF. DNA for the CDR3: TGTGCCAGTACGGGGACAGGGGGCTCTTTTCGTAATCAGCCCCAGCATTTT.

This chain links TRBV11-2 with TRBJ2-7, with 8 bases lining up with TRBD1. The CDR3 runs 17 residues. Looked up from germline, CDR1 is SGHAT and CDR2 is FQNNGV. V trimming: 4 bases; J trimming: 3 bases; junction bases outside the gene matches: 14. The CDR3 loop is CASSSQSLGTGLYEQYF. CDR3 bases: TGTGCCAGCAGCTCCCAAAGCCTCGGGACAGGTCTCTACGAGCAGTACTTC.

The chain couples TRBV2 to TRBJ1-5; possibly TRBD1 for D (5 bases). The CDR3 covers 13 residues. Germline V CDR1 and CDR2: SNHLY, FYNNEI. Trimming took 4 bases from V and 7 from J, leaving 11 bases between them. For the CDR3, the DNA is TGTGCCAGCAGTGTGGGGCTGGACCAGCCCCAGCATTTT. This translates into CASSVGLDQPQHF. The full variable domain, rest sourced from reference TRBV2 and TRBJ1-5, is EPEVTQTPSHQVTQMGQEVILRCVPISNHLYFYWYRQILGQKVEFLVSFYNNEISEKSEIFDDQFSVERPDGSNFTLKIRSTKLEDSAMYFCASSVGLDQPQHFGDGTRLSIL.

The chain's CDR3 is CAWSAGGQYNEQFF. CDR3 DNA sequence: TGTGCCTGGAGTGCGGGGGGGCAATACAATGAGCAGTTCTTC. The chain joins TRBV30 to TRBJ2-1; 8 bases line up with TRBD2. CDR1 is GTSNPN and CDR2 is SVGIG in the germline V gene (reference sequence). V shed 1 base, J shed 4 bases, and the junction held 3 bases outside the gene matches. The CDR3 runs 14 residues.

CDR3 amino acids: CATSRDRGAYEQYF. As DNA, the CDR3 is TGTGCCACCAGCAGAGACAGGGGAGCCTACGAGCAGTACTTC. The V and J genes are TRBV15 and TRBJ2-7; perhaps TRBD1 as D (6 bases). CDR1 and CDR2 (germline): LNHNV, YYDKDF (reference sequence). The CDR3 totals 14 residues. V was shortened by 0 bases and J by 2 bases, with 8 bases between the two germline ends.

The chain couples TRBV19 to TRBJ1-6; weak D call: TRBD1 (6 bases). V was shortened by 4 bases and J by 6 bases, with 19 bases between the two germline ends. CDR3 length: 17 residues. Per the germline V gene, CDR1 is LNHDA and CDR2 is SQIVND (reference sequence). CDR3 DNA: TGTGCCAGTAGTAAGGCGGAGGCAGGGGCGCGTAATTCACCCCTCCACTTT. Translating gives CASSKAEAGARNSPLHF.

The chain combines TRBV12-5 with TRBJ2-1, with D perhaps TRBD1 (6 bases). Trimming stripped 5 bases from V and 11 bases from J, with 13 bases between. The germline gives CDR1 LGHNT, CDR2 FRNRAP. The CDR3 has 12 amino acids. The CDR3, as DNA: TGTGCTAGTGGTCGCAGGGACACTAAGCAGTTCTTC. Translation gives CASGRRDTKQFF.

This clone appeared a single time. This sequence joins TRBV7-9 and TRBJ1-6; no reliable D call. Trimming stripped 5 bases from V and 6 bases from J, with 14 bases between. The CDR3 is made up of 15 amino acids. CDR1 and CDR2 from the germline V gene are SEHNR and FQNEAQ (reference sequence). This chain's CDR3 is CASSPLGSLNSPLHF. CDR3 in DNA: TGTGCCAGCAGCCCACTGGGCAGCCTTAATTCACCCCTCCACTTT.

This chain joins TRBV4-2 and TRBJ2-7, with 8 positions matching TRBD2. This CDR3 is 19 amino acids long. CDR1 and CDR2 from the germline V gene are LGHNA and YNFKEQ. The V gene end was trimmed by 1 base and the J gene end by 5 bases; junction bases not matched to a gene: 19. Here the CDR3 reads CASSQGLWAGGLVGHEQYF. Written as DNA, the CDR3 is TGTGCCAGCAGCCAAGGATTATGGGCGGGGGGTCTCGTCGGTCACGAGCAGTACTTC.

The V gene is TRBV30, the J gene TRBJ1-6; D is unresolved. V was shortened by 4 bases and J by 10 bases, with 11 bases between the two germline ends. CDR3 length equals 12 residues. CDR1 and CDR2 (germline): GTSNPN, SVGIG (reference sequence). In DNA, the CDR3 is TGTGCCTGGATGCGGGAACCCTCACCCCTCCACTTT. Its protein is CAWMREPSPLHF.

This chain connects TRBV7-8 to TRBJ1-3; D remains ambiguous. The germline gives CDR1 SGHVS, CDR2 FQNEAQ. The V gene lost 3 bases and the J gene lost 0 bases, with 6 bases spanning the gap. CDR3 length: 14 residues. CDR3 sequence (DNA): TGTGCCAGCAGCTTGGCGGACTCTGGAAACACCATATATTTT. Translation gives CASSLADSGNTIYF.

The gene calls are TRBV24-1 and TRBJ1-2, with TRBD1 matching 8 bases. Trimming took 2 bases from V and 2 from J; bases not matched to a gene: 0. This CDR3 is built from 14 residues. The V gene's germline CDR1 is KGHDR and CDR2 SFDVKD. The CDR3 DNA follows: TGTGCCACCAGTGATTGGGACAGGAACTATGGCTACACCTTC. Residues: CATSDWDRNYGYTF.

This clone was observed a handful of times. The J gene is TRBJ2-7, the V gene TRBV7-2; 9 bases map to TRBD2. The CDR3 contains 16 residues. With 2 bases clipped from V and 2 bases from J, the junction kept 7 bases outside the gene matches. The germline CDR1 and CDR2 sequences are SGHTA and FQGNSA. The CDR3 DNA follows: TGTGCCAGCAGCTTACAGCGGGGGGTTCCGACCTACGAGCAGTACTTC. It yields the protein CASSLQRGVPTYEQYF.

This clone came up once. This chain connects TRBV5-8 to TRBJ1-3; D gene unclear. Deletions cut 4 bases from V and 4 bases from J, with 3 bases between. This CDR3 is 11 amino acids long. Germline assignment: CDR1 SGHTS and CDR2 YDEGEE. CDR3 residues: CASSVGNTIYF. Written as DNA, the CDR3 is TGTGCCAGCAGCGTAGGAAACACCATATATTTT.

The chain employs TRBV6-5 and TRBJ1-4, with D hard to call. This CDR3 is built from 13 residues. Trimming shortened V by 9 bases and J by 4 bases, and 12 bases separated the two germline ends. Looked up from germline, CDR1 is MNHEY and CDR2 is SVGAGI. Written as DNA, the CDR3 is TGTGCCAGTTCCCGGGGTTATAATGAAAAACTGTTTTTT. Translated: CASSRGYNEKLFF.

The chain links TRBV2 to TRBJ2-3, with 7 bases fitting TRBD2. CDR3 length: 17 amino acids. CDR1 SNHLY and CDR2 FYNNEI come from the germline V gene. V shed 3 bases and J 0 bases; nucleotides not matched to a gene: 9. In DNA form, the CDR3 reads TGTGCCAGCAGTGAGGGGCGGGCGGGGGTTAGCACAGATACGCAGTATTTT. This codes for CASSEGRAGVSTDTQYF.

The chain has TRBV4-3 and TRBJ2-2; maybe TRBD2 (6 bases). V was clipped by 1 base and J by 7 bases, with 10 bases between them. Germline lookup yields CDR1 LGHNA and CDR2 YSLEER. This CDR3 comprises 14 residues. CDR3 in DNA: TGCGCCAGCAGCCAAGTCGGGGGTCACGGGGAGCTGTTTTTT. This gives the protein CASSQVGGHGELFF.

The CDR3 DNA is TGTGCCAGCTGGGCCAGGGGGCAATACAATGAGCAGTTCTTC. Translating it yields CASWARGQYNEQFF. V and J are TRBV28 and TRBJ2-1; 8 bases are shared with TRBD1. Looked up from germline, CDR1 is MDHEN and CDR2 is SYDVKM. V lost 8 bases to trimming and J lost 4 bases; unmatched junction nucleotides: 7. The CDR3 runs 14 residues.

V gene TRBV21-1 combines with J gene TRBJ2-1; no DNA check was done on the table's D call, TRBD2. TRBV21-1 has pseudogene status. The CDR3 consists of 15 residues. CDR3 nucleotides: TGTGCCAGCAGCCTGCCAGAAACGGGCTACAATGAGCAGTTCTTC. This encodes CASSLPETGYNEQFF.

This clone was found once. The CDR3 loop reads CASSTRVGRGPNYGYTF. The CDR3 coding sequence is TGTGCCAGTAGTACCCGGGTTGGCCGTGGCCCAAACTATGGCTACACCTTC. The chain employs TRBV19 and TRBJ1-2, with D uncertain. CDR1 is LNHDA and CDR2 is SQIVND in the germline V gene (reference sequence). CDR3 size: 17 residues. Trimming pared 4 bases from V and 2 bases from J, leaving 20 bases between. The whole variable domain, remainder taken from reference TRBV19 and TRBJ1-2, is DGGITQSPKYLFRKEGQNVTLSCEQNLNHDAMYWYRQDPGQGLRLIYYSQIVNDFQKGDIAEGYSVSREKKESFPLTVTSAQKNPTAFYLCASSTRVGRGPNYGYTFGSGTRLTVV.

Remarks on this clone: One end of the junction varies from germline; a read error may be responsible. The rearrangement links TRBV7-7 to TRBJ1-4; 9 bases are shared with TRBD1. The germline V gene encodes CDR1 SSHAT and CDR2 FNYEAQ (reference sequence). The CDR3 totals 16 residues. CDR3 residues: CASSPGQGLVGEKLFF. CDR3 DNA sequence: TGTGCTAGCAGCCCGGGACAGGGTTTAGTCGGGGAAAAACTGTTTTTT.

This chain uses TRBV9 with TRBJ2-1, with a possible D match to TRBD1 (6 bases). The CDR3 contains 14 residues. V lost 4 bases and J 15 bases, leaving 23 bases between the germline ends. Per the germline V gene, CDR1 is SGDLS and CDR2 is YYNGEE. CDR3 in DNA: TGTGCCAGCAGCTCTTCTACGGGACATCCGGCAAGGTTCTTC. Translating it yields CASSSSTGHPARFF.

The chain uses TRBV11-2 and TRBJ1-2; weak D call: TRBD1 (6 bases). The length of the CDR3 is 15 residues. The V and J ends lost 5 bases and 8 bases respectively, with 21 bases between them. Germline CDR1 reads SGHAT; CDR2 reads FQNNGV. This CDR3 reads CASSPEGGRAGGYTF. Written as DNA, the CDR3 is TGTGCCAGCAGCCCCGAGGGGGGCAGAGCGGGGGGCTACACCTTC.

The chain has TRBV7-9 and TRBJ2-7; a weak D match, TRBD1 (5 bases). Germline V CDR1 and CDR2: SEHNR, FQNEAQ (reference sequence). V was pared by 1 base and J by 5 bases, with 6 bases between. This CDR3 is built from 12 residues. CDR3 bases: TGTGCCAGCAGCTTAGAGGGGCACGAGCAGTACTTC. Protein: CASSLEGHEQYF.

The CDR3 loop reads CASSIGGYTDTQYF. Here the CDR3 DNA reads TGTGCCAGCAGTATCGGGGGTTACACAGATACGCAGTATTTT. The chain employs TRBV6-5 and TRBJ2-3; perhaps TRBD2 as D (6 bases). Germline values: CDR1 MNHEY, CDR2 SVGAGI. This CDR3 spans 14 amino acids. V was clipped by 5 bases and J by 2 bases, with 11 bases between them.